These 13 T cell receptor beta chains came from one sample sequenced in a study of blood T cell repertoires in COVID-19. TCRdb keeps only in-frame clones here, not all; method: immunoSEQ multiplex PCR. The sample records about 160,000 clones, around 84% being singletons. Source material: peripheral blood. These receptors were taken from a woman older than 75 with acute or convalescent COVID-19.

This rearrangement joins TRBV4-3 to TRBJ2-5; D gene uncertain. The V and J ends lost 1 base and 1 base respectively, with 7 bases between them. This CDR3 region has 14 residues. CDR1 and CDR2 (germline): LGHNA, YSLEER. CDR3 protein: CASSQGQFQETQYF. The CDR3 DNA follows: TGCGCCAGCAGCCAAGGTCAGTTCCAAGAGACCCAGTACTTC.

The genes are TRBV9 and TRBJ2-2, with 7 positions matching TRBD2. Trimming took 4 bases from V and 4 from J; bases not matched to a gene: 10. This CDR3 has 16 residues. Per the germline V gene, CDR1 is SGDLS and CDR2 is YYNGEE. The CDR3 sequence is CASSPRAGVGTGELFF. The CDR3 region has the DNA TGTGCCAGCAGCCCTAGGGCGGGGGTCGGCACCGGGGAGCTGTTTTTT.

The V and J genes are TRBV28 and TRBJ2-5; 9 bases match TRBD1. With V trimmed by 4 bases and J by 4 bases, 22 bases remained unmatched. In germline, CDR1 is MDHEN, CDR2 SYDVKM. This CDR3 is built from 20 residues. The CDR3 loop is CASSSPRSGQGLLAPETQYF. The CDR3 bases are TGTGCCAGCAGTTCGCCGCGTTCGGGACAGGGTCTACTGGCCCCAGAGACCCAGTACTTC.

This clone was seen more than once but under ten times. CDR3 DNA sequence: TGTGCCAGTAGTTCAGCGGGGAGCGGAGATACGCAGTATTTT. Encoded protein: CASSSAGSGDTQYF. V and J are TRBV19 and TRBJ2-3; 7 positions agree with TRBD2. Germline V gene lookup returns CDR1 LNHDA and CDR2 SQIVND (reference sequence). The CDR3 has 14 residues. Trimming at V came to 5 bases and at J to 5 bases, leaving 7 bases not matched to a gene.

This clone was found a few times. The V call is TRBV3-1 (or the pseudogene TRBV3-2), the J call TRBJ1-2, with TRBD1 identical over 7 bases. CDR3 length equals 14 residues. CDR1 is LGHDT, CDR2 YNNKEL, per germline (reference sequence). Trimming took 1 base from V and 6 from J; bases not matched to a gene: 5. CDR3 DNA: TGTGCCAGCAGCCAAGCAGGGGGGCGGGATGGCTACACCTTC. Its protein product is CASSQAGGRDGYTF.

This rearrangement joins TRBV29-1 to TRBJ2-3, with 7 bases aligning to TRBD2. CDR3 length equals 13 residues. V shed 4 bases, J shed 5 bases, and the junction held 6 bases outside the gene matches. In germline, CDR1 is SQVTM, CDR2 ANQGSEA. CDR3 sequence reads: CSVVRTSLDTQYF. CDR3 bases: TGCAGCGTTGTGCGGACTAGTCTAGATACGCAGTATTTT.

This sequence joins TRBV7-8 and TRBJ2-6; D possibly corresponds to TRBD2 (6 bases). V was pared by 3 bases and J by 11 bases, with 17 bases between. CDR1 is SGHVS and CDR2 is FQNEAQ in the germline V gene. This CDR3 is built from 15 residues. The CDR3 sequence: CASSFGGSNWDVLTF. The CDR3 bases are TGTGCCAGCAGCTTTGGGGGGAGCAACTGGGACGTCCTGACTTTC.

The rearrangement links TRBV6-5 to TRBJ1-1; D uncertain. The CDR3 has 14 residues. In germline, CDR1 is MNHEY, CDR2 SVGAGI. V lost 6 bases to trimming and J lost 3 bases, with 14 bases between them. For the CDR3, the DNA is TGTGCCAGCAGCCCCAGTACACGTCACACTGAAGCTTTCTTT. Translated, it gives CASSPSTRHTEAFF.

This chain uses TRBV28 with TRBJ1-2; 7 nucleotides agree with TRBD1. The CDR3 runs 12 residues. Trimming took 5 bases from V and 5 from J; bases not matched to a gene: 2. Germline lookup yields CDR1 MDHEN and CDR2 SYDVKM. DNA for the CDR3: TGTGCCAGCAGTGTGGGACAGTATGGCTACACCTTC. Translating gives CASSVGQYGYTF.

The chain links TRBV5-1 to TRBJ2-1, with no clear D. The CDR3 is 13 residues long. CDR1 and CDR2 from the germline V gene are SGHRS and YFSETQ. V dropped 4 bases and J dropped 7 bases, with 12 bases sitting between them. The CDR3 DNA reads TGCGCCAGCAGCACCATTTCGGAGAATGAGCAGTTCTTC. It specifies CASSTISENEQFF.

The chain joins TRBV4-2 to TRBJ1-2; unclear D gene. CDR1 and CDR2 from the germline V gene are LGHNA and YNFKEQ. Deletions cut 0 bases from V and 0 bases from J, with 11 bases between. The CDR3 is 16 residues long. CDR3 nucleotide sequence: TGTGCCAGCAGCCAAGAAGTGAGGGTTGCTAACTATGGCTACACCTTC. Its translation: CASSQEVRVANYGYTF.

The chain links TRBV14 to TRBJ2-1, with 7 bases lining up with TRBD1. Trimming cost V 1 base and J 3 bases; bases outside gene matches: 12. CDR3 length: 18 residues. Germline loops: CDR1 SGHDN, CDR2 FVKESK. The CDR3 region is CASSQGLLTGLLYNEQFF. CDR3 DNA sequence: TGTGCCAGCAGCCAAGGACTCCTGACAGGGCTCCTCTACAATGAGCAGTTCTTC.

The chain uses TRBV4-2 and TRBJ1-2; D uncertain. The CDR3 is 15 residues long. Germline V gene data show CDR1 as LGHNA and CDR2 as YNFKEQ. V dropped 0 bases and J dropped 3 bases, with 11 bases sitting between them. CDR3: CASSQDFRTDYGYTF. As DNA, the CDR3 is TGTGCCAGCAGCCAAGATTTTCGTACAGACTATGGCTACACCTTC.